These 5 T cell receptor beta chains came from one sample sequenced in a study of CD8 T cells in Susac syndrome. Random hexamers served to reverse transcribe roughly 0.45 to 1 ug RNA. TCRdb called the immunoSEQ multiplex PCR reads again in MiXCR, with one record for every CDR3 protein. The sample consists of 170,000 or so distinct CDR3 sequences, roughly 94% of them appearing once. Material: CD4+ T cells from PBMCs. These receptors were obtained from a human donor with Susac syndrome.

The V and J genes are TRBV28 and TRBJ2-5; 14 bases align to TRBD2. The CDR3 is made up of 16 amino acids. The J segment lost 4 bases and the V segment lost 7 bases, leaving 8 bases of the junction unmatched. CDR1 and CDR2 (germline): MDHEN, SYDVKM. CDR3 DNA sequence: TGTGCCAGCATCGGACTAGCGGGAGGCTTTAGAGAGACCCAGTACTTC. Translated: CASIGLAGGFRETQYF.

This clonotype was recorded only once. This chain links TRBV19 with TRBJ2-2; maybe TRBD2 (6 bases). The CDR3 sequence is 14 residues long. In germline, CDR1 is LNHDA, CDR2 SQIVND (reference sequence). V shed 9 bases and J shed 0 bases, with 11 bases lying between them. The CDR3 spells CASQWGANTGELFF. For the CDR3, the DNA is TGTGCCAGCCAGTGGGGGGCGAACACCGGGGAGCTGTTTTTT.

The DNA for the CDR3 is TGCAGTGCGGGGAGGCCGACCCCCTACGAGCAGTACTTC. It translates to CSAGRPTPYEQYF. The chain is built from TRBV20-1 and TRBJ2-7; D is possibly TRBD2 (6 bases). The V gene's germline CDR1 is DFQATT and CDR2 SNEGSKA (reference sequence). V was clipped by 6 bases and J by 2 bases, with 14 bases between them. The CDR3 has 13 amino acids.

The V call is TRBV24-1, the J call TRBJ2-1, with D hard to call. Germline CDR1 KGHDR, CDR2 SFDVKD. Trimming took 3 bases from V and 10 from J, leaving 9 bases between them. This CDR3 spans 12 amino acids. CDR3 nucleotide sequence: TGTGCCACCAGTGATCGCCCGGAGGAGCAGTTCTTC. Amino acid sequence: CATSDRPEEQFF.

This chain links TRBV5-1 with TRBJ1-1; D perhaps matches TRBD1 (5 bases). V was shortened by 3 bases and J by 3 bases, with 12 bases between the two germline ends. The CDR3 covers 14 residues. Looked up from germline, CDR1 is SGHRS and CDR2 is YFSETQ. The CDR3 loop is CASSSEGVDTEAFF. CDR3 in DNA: TGCGCCAGCAGCTCAGAAGGGGTGGACACTGAAGCTTTCTTT.